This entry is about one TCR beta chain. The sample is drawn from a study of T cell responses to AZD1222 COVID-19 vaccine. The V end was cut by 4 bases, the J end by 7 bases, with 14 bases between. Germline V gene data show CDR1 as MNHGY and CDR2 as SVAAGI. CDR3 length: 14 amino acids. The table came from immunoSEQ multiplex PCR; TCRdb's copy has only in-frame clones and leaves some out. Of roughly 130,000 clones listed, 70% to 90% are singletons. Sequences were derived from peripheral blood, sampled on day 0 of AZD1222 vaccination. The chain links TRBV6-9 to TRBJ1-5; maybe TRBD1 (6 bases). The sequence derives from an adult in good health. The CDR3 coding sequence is TGTGCCAGCAGTTCCACACCGAGGGGGCAGCCCCAGCATTTT. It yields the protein CASSSTPRGQPQHF.